These 16 T cell receptor beta chains share one sample of origin, sequenced in a study of T cell responses to AZD1222 COVID-19 vaccine. Method: immunoSEQ multiplex PCR; TCRdb's copy keeps in-frame clones and lacks some. The table has about 150,000 clones, 85% to 90% seen once; the top ten hold 6.9%. The sample in question was peripheral blood, obtained on day 0 of AZD1222 vaccination. These receptors all stem from an adult in good health.

The J gene is TRBJ2-3, the V gene TRBV2; TRBD2 matches at 14 bases. CDR3 size: 16 residues. CDR1 SNHLY and CDR2 FYNNEI come from the germline V gene. After removal of 10 bases from V and 5 bases from J, the junction contained 11 bases not matched to a gene. CDR3 DNA: TGTGCCATCCTAGGGACTAGCGGGGGCCCGGTAGATACGCAGTATTTT. Encoded protein: CAILGTSGGPVDTQYF.

V usage is TRBV21-1 and J usage is TRBJ1-4; TRBD1 is the table's D call, not checked against the DNA. TRBV21-1 is deemed a pseudogene. The CDR3 spans 17 residues. The CDR3 nucleotides are TGTGCCAGCAGCACGTTAGACAGGGGGCTTTCTAATGAAAAACTGTTTTTT. Its protein product is CASSTLDRGLSNEKLFF.

The chain recombines TRBV7-2 with TRBJ1-3; D is uncertain. This CDR3 has 13 amino acids. V was clipped by 2 bases and J by 4 bases, with 6 bases between them. Looked up from germline, CDR1 is SGHTA and CDR2 is FQGNSA. The CDR3 DNA reads TGTGCCAGCAGCTTATTAGTAGGAAACACCATATATTTT. The encoded protein is CASSLLVGNTIYF.

This chain links TRBV5-6 with TRBJ1-1; TRBD1 matches at 10 bases. CDR1 is SGHDT and CDR2 is YYEEEE in the germline V gene. Trimming removed 0 bases from V and 10 bases from J; junction bases left unmatched: 0. The CDR3 covers 12 residues. CDR3 nucleotide sequence: TGTGCCAGCAGCTTGGGGACAGGGGGAGCTTTCTTT. It is translated as CASSLGTGGAFF.

V and J are TRBV5-5 and TRBJ2-5; TRBD1 is a possible D gene (6 bases). CDR1 SGHKS and CDR2 YYEKEE come from the germline V gene (reference sequence). The CDR3 spans 13 residues. The V end was cut by 4 bases, the J end by 4 bases, with 11 bases between. The CDR3 reads CASSPDRGETQYF. The CDR3 nucleotides are TGTGCCAGCAGCCCGGACAGAGGAGAGACCCAGTACTTC.

This clone has a handful of counts. The J gene is TRBJ1-2, the V gene TRBV5-1; a possible D gene is TRBD1 (5 bases). V was shortened by 0 bases and J by 8 bases, with 14 bases between the two germline ends. This CDR3 spans 14 amino acids. Germline V gene lookup returns CDR1 SGHRS and CDR2 YFSETQ. CDR3 coding DNA: TGCGCCAGCAGCTTGGCCGTGGGGCATGGGGGCTACACCTTC. Its translation: CASSLAVGHGGYTF.

The chain carries TRBV19 and TRBJ1-1, with 7 bases identical to TRBD1. Germline loops: CDR1 LNHDA, CDR2 SQIVND (reference sequence). This CDR3 region has 14 residues. Germline trimming cut 3 bases from V and 4 bases from J; bases unmatched to any gene: 5. This chain's CDR3 is CASSIQGESTEAFF. CDR3 DNA sequence: TGTGCCAGTAGTATTCAGGGGGAAAGCACTGAAGCTTTCTTT.

This clone was seen a few times. This rearrangement joins TRBV7-8 to TRBJ2-1; 10 nucleotides line up with TRBD1. Germline V gene sequence: CDR1 SGHVS, CDR2 FQNEAQ. Trimming cost V 2 bases and J 3 bases; bases outside gene matches: 4. This CDR3 spans 16 amino acids. In nucleotides, the CDR3 is TGTGCCAGCAGCTTACGAGGACAGGGGGGCTACAATGAGCAGTTCTTC. Amino acid sequence: CASSLRGQGGYNEQFF.

The J gene is TRBJ1-2, the V gene TRBV28, with unresolved D. Germline CDR1 and CDR2: MDHEN and SYDVKM. The V and J ends lost 11 bases and 2 bases respectively, with 21 bases between them. There are 15 residues in the CDR3. The CDR3 reads CAARGPGVLNYGYTF. The CDR3 coding sequence is TGTGCCGCCCGAGGGCCGGGAGTTTTAAACTATGGCTACACCTTC.

The chain couples TRBV20-1 to TRBJ2-5; D remains unclear. Per the germline V gene, CDR1 is DFQATT and CDR2 is SNEGSKA (reference sequence). This CDR3 is built from 11 residues. V was clipped by 3 bases and J by 5 bases, with 7 bases between them. This chain's CDR3 is CSASVAETQYF. As DNA, the CDR3 is TGCAGTGCTAGTGTAGCCGAGACCCAGTACTTC.

The J gene is TRBJ1-3, the V gene TRBV6-2 or TRBV6-3; no clear D. Per germline, CDR1 MNHEY and CDR2 SVGEGT. V lost 0 bases, J lost 2 bases, and 11 bases lay in between. The CDR3 is 16 amino acids. CDR3 DNA: TGTGCCAGCAGTTACTCGCGGGGTCGTACTGGAAACACCATATATTTT. Translation gives CASSYSRGRTGNTIYF.

Only one count was recorded for this clone. The V call is TRBV5-5, the J call TRBJ2-7, with D perhaps TRBD2 (5 bases). CDR1 SGHKS and CDR2 YYEKEE come from the germline V gene (reference sequence). Deletions cut 0 bases from V and 4 bases from J, with 11 bases between. The CDR3 is made up of 14 amino acids. The CDR3 DNA sequence: TGTGCCAGCAGCTTGGGCATTGGGAGATACGAGCAGTACTTC. Residues: CASSLGIGRYEQYF.

The chain couples TRBV11-2 to TRBJ2-1, with 10 bases lining up with TRBD1. The germline V gene has CDR1 SGHAT and CDR2 FQNNGV. The V gene end was trimmed by 5 bases and the J gene end by 4 bases; junction bases not matched to a gene: 5. This CDR3 is built from 15 residues. CDR3 sequence: CASSLGTGAYNEQFF. In DNA, the CDR3 is TGTGCCAGCAGCCTGGGGACAGGGGCGTACAATGAGCAGTTCTTC.

This sequence joins TRBV30 and TRBJ2-7; possibly TRBD1 for D (5 bases). The CDR3 is 12 residues long. The germline V gene has CDR1 GTSNPN and CDR2 SVGIG (reference sequence). Trimming stripped 2 bases from V and 3 bases from J, with 8 bases between. CDR3 amino acids: CAWSSDIYEQYF. In DNA, the CDR3 is TGTGCCTGGAGTTCGGACATCTACGAGCAGTACTTC.

The chain couples TRBV5-1 to TRBJ1-1; TRBD1 is a possible D gene (6 bases). Germline V lookup: CDR1 SGHRS, CDR2 YFSETQ. The V gene lost 1 base and the J gene lost 0 bases, with 10 bases spanning the gap. This CDR3 spans 15 amino acids. This CDR3 is CASSLRGGMNTEAFF. The CDR3 region has the DNA TGCGCCAGCAGCTTGAGGGGGGGCATGAACACTGAAGCTTTCTTT.

The V call is TRBV28, the J call TRBJ1-2, with D possibly TRBD1 on 6 matching bases. The CDR3 is 14 residues long. The V end was cut by 6 bases, the J end by 1 base, with 12 bases between. The germline V gene has CDR1 MDHEN and CDR2 SYDVKM. The CDR3 reads CASSGQSNNYGYTF. The CDR3 nucleotides are TGTGCCAGCAGCGGACAGAGCAATAACTATGGCTACACCTTC.